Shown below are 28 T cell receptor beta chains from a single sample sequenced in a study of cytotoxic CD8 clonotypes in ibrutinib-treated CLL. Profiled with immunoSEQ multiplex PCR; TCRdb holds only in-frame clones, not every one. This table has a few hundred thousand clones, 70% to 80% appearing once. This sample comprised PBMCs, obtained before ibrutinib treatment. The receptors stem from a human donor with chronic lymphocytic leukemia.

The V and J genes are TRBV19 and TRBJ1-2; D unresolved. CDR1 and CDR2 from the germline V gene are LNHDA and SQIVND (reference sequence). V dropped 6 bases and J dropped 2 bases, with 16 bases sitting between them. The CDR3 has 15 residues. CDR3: CASRPNLAGNYGYTF. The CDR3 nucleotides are TGTGCCAGTAGACCCAATCTGGCGGGGAACTATGGCTACACCTTC.

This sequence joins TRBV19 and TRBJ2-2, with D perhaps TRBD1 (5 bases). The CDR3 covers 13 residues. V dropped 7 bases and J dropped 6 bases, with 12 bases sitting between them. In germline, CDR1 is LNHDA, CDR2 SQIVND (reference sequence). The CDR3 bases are TGTGCCAGTACAGCCGTAGGGGCCGGGGAGCTGTTTTTT. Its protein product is CASTAVGAGELFF.

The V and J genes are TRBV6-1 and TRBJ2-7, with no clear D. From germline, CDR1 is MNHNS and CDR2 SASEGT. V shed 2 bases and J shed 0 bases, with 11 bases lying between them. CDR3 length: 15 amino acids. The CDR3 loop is CASSETDIISYEQYF. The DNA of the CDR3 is TGTGCCAGCAGTGAAACAGACATAATCTCCTACGAGCAGTACTTC.

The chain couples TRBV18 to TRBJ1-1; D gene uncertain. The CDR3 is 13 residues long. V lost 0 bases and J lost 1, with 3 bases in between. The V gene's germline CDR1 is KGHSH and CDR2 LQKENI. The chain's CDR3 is CASSPPSNTEAFF. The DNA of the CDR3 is TGTGCCAGCTCACCACCGTCGAACACTGAAGCTTTCTTT.

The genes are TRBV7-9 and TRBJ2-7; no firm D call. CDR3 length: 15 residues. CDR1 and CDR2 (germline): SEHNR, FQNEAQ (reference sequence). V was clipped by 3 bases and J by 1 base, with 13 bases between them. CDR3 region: CASSFSALSSYEQYF. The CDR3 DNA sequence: TGTGCCAGCAGCTTCTCGGCTCTCTCGTCCTACGAGCAGTACTTC.

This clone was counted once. In DNA, the CDR3 is TGCGCCAGCAGCCAAGATGAGAACAGGGGCACTGAAGCTTTCTTT. Translation: CASSQDENRGTEAFF. The chain links TRBV4-3 to TRBJ1-1; 7 nucleotides agree with TRBD1. This CDR3 spans 15 amino acids. CDR1 and CDR2 (germline): LGHNA, YSLEER. The trim removed 0 bases at V and 4 bases at J, leaving 5 bases unmatched.

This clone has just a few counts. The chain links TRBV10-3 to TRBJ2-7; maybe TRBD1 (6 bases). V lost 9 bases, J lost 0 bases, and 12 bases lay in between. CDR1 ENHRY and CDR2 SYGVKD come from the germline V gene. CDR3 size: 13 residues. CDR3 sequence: CAINRESSYEQYF. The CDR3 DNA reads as TGTGCCATAAACAGGGAAAGCTCCTACGAGCAGTACTTC.

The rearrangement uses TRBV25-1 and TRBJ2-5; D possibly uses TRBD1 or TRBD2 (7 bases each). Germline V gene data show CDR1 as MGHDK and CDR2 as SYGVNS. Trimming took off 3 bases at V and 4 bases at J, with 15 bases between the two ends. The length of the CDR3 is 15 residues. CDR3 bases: TGTGCCAGCAGTGAGTCCGGCAGGGGGGGAGAGACCCAGTACTTC. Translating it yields CASSESGRGGETQYF.

The CDR3 DNA sequence: TGCGCCAGCAGCTACGAATTTGGGACTTGGTATGGCTACACCTTC. Residues: CASSYEFGTWYGYTF. This chain links TRBV5-1 with TRBJ1-2; TRBD1 might be the D (5 bases). The germline V gene encodes CDR1 SGHRS and CDR2 YFSETQ. This CDR3 comprises 15 residues. Trimming took 3 bases from V and 5 from J, leaving 17 bases between them.

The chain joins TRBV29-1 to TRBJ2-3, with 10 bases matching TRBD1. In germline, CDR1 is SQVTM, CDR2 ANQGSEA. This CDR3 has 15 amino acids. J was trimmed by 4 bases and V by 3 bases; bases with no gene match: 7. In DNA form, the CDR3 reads TGCAGCGTTGATAGAACGGACAGGGGGGCAGATACGCAGTATTTT. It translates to CSVDRTDRGADTQYF.

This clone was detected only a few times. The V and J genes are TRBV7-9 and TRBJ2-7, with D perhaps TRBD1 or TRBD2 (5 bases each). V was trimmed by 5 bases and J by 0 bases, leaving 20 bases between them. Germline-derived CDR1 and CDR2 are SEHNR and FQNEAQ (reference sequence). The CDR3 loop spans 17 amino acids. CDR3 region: CASSPQRRDGSSYEQYF. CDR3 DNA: TGTGCCAGCAGCCCTCAAAGAAGGGACGGTAGCTCCTACGAGCAGTACTTC.

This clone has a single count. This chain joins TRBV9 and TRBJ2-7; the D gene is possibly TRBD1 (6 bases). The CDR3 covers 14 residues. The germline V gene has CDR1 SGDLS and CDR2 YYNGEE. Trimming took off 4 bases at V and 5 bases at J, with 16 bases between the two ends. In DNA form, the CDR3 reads TGTGCCAGCAGCTCCACCGTCAGACAGGACGAGCAGTACTTC. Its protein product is CASSSTVRQDEQYF.

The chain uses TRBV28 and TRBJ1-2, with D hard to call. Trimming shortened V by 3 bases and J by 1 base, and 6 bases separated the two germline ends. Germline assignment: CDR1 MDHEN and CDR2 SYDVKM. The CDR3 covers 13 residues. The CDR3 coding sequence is TGTGCCAGCAGTTTCCGCAGTAACTATGGCTACACCTTC. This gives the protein CASSFRSNYGYTF.

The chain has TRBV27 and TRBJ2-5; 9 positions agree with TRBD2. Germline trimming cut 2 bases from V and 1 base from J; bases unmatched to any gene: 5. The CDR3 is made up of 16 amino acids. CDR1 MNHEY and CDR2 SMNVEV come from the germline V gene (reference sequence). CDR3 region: CASSLNLAGLQETQYF. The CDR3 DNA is TGTGCCAGCAGTTTAAATCTAGCGGGACTCCAAGAGACCCAGTACTTC.

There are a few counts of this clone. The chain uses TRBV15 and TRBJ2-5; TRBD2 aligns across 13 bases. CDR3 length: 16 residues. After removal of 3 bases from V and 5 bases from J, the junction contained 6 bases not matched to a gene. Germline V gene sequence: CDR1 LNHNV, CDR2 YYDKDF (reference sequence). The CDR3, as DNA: TGTGCCACCAGCAGGGATACTAGCGGGAGGGGTGAGACCCAGTACTTC. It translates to CATSRDTSGRGETQYF.

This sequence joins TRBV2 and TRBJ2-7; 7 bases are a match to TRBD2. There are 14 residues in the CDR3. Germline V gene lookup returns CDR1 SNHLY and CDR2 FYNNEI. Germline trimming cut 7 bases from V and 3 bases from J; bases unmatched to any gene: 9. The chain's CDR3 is CASTSGTTHYEQYF. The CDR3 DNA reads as TGTGCCAGCACGTCTGGGACTACCCACTACGAGCAGTACTTC.

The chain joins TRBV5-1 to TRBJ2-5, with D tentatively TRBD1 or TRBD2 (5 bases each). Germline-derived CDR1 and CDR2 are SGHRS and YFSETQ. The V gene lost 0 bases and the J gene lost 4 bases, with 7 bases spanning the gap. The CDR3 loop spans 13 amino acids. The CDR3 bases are TGCGCCAGCAGCTTGGTTGGGGGAGAGACCCAGTACTTC. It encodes CASSLVGGETQYF.

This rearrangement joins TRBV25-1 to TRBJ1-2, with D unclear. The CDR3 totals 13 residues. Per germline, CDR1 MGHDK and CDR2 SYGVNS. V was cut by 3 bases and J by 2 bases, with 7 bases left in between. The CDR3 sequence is CASSEIENYGYTF. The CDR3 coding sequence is TGTGCCAGCAGTGAGATAGAGAACTATGGCTACACCTTC.

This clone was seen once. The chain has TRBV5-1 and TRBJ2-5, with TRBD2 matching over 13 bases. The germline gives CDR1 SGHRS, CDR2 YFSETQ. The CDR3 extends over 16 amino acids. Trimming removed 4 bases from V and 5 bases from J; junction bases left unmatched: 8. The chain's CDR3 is CASSTGLAGVGETQYF. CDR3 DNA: TGCGCCAGCAGCACCGGACTAGCGGGAGTCGGTGAGACCCAGTACTTC.

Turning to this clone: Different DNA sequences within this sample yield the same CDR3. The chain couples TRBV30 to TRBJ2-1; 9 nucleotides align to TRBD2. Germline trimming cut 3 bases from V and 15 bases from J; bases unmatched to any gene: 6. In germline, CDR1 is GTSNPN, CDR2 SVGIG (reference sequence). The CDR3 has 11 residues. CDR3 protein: CAWRIAGVRFF. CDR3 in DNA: TGTGCCTGGAGAATAGCGGGAGTGCGGTTCTTC.

Here the CDR3 DNA reads TGTGCCAGCAGTTACTTTGGGGGCTCAGGCACTGAAGCTTTCTTT. This encodes CASSYFGGSGTEAFF. The V call is TRBV6-6, the J call TRBJ1-1; tentatively, D is TRBD1 (6 bases). Trimming cost V 1 base and J 4 bases, with 13 bases left between them. Looked up from germline, CDR1 is MNHNY and CDR2 is SVGAGI (reference sequence). This CDR3 has 15 amino acids.

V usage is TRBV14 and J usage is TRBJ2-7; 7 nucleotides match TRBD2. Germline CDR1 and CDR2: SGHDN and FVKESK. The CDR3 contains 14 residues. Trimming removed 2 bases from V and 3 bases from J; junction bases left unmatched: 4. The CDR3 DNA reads TGTGCCAGCAGCCAACTAGGACTAGTCTACGAGCAGTACTTC. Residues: CASSQLGLVYEQYF.

The CDR3 region has the DNA TGTGCCAGCAGCTCGGGACTAGCGGTCACAGATACGCAGTATTTT. This translates into CASSSGLAVTDTQYF. The chain couples TRBV7-9 to TRBJ2-3, with 11 positions matching TRBD2. The CDR3 has 15 amino acids. V lost 4 bases to trimming and J lost 2 bases; unmatched junction nucleotides: 2. CDR1 is SEHNR and CDR2 is FQNEAQ in the germline V gene (reference sequence).

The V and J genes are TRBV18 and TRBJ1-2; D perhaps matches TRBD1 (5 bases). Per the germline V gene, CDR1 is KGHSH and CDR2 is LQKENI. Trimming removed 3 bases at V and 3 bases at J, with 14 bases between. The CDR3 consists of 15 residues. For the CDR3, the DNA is TGTGCCAGCTCACCTAACGGCAGGGACCACTATGGCTACACCTTC. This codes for CASSPNGRDHYGYTF.

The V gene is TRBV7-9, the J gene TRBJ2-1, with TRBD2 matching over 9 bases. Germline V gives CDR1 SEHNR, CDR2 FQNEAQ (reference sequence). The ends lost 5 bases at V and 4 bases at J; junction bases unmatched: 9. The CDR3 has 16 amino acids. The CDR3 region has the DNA TGTGCCAGCAGCCCGCGTGTGACTAGCGGTTACAATGAGCAGTTCTTC. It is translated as CASSPRVTSGYNEQFF.

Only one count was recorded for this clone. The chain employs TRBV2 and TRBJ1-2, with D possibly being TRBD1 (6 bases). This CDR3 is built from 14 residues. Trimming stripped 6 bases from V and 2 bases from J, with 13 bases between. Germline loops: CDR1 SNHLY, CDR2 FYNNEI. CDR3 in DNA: TGTGCCAGCAGAGCGACAGGACTAAACTATGGCTACACCTTC. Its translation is CASRATGLNYGYTF.

The CDR3 region has the DNA TGTGCCAGCAGTGGACAGGGGGCTGGGGCCAACGTCCTGACTTTC. Translating gives CASSGQGAGANVLTF. The chain joins TRBV25-1 to TRBJ2-6; TRBD1 matches 9 bases. V was pared by 4 bases and J by 2 bases, with 0 bases of the junction left unmatched. The CDR3 runs 15 residues. The V gene's germline CDR1 is MGHDK and CDR2 SYGVNS.

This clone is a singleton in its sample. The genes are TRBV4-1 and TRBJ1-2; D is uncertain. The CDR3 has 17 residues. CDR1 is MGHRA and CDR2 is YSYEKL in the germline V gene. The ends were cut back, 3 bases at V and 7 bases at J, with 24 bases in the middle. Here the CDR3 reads CASSHWVREGKRGGYTF. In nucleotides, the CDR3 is TGCGCCAGCAGCCACTGGGTTCGCGAGGGCAAGCGGGGTGGCTACACCTTC.